This T cell receptor beta chain was sequenced for a study of shared clonotypes between healthy human individuals (dated by TCRdb to about 2020). At the level of the whole study: The cohort comprised two women and a few men aged 18 to 49 years. Per donor, leukapheresis produced somewhere between about 0.85 and 10 billion PBMCs. The study deeply sequenced blood TCR repertoires of several healthy adults to estimate repertoire size and the extent of clonotype sharing between individuals. For each donor, three plates each were used for CD4 naive and CD4 memory, two plates were used for CD8 naive, and one plate was used for CD8 memory. To increase sequencing depth and limit assay-specific biases, different laboratories used diverse techniques to prepare libraries and sequence TCR repertoires.

In the germline V gene, CDR1 corresponds to SQVTM and CDR2 to ANQGSEA. The CDR3, cysteine through phenylalanine, is 13 amino acids long. Only CDR3 DNA is held: 39 bases, read in frame from base 1. V and J are trimmed by 4 bases and 1 base, and the gene matches miss 1 base of the junction. Using the deep immunoSEQ assay, multiplex PCR amplified TCR CDR3 regions from genomic DNA. Extracted genomic DNA from each cell subset was distributed evenly across all wells of several immunoSEQ 96-well plates, and each plate was treated as a replicate. For sorted subsets, about 200 ng genomic DNA, equal to tens of thousands of T cell genomes, was loaded into each replicate PCR. Purified libraries were quantified with a Qubit 3.0 fluorometer, sized on a Bioanalyzer 2100, and re-quantified with the KAPA Library Quantification kit. Every immunoSEQ 96-well plate was sequenced on a separate single-read 150-cycle Illumina NextSeq 550 flow cell. On the authors' methods: The immunoSEQ output contained only junctional sequences without quality scores, so filtering could not match that applied to full-length reads. To assign V/J genes and CDR3, sequences were annotated against IMGT germline references using PyIR, a Python wrapper for IgBLAST v1.9. Reads with weak V/J assignments (E-value above 1e-6), missing CDR3, stop codons, out-of-frame junctions, or ambiguous translated residues were removed. V3J clonotypes were defined by identical inferred V gene, J gene, and CDR3 amino acid sequence. The percentage overlap between two repertoires was calculated by dividing the number of shared unique clonotypes by the size of the smaller repertoire. RTK rarefaction, the Chao1 estimator, and Recon v2.1 estimates of unobserved clonotypes were used to assess repertoire richness. Generation probabilities were computed with OLGA for all TCRbeta clonotypes obtained by the gDNA method from several donors. TCRdb's version of the immuneACCESS table is confined to in-frame rearrangements and falls short of the full clone set. An unresolved V gene accounts for under half of the shortfall where checked; the remainder is of unknown origin. That table supplies the V and J calls and clone size; D and trimming were determined from the DNA. This sample holds around 560,000 clones; 85% to 95% were observed only once. The ten most abundant clones make up about 0.11% of the sample.

The full study reports these points: Higher generation probabilities were observed for clonotypes shared by all four sorted-subset donors than for non-shared clonotypes. Based on pairwise subsampling, the degree of clonotype sharing among donors was expected to be affected by sequencing depth. Because the study included a small number of donors, the genetic and exposure-history diversity represented was limited. Larger estimated clonotype richness was generally found for naive subsets than for memory subsets. Across four donors, around 5% of naive CD4, roughly 3.5% of naive CD8, 2% to 2.5% of memory CD4, and approximately 0.4% of memory CD8 clonotypes were shared. Only blood was sampled, and tissue TCR repertoires likely differ from those in blood. Incomplete sequencing was indicated by rarefaction of sorted-subset datasets, despite the large sequencing depth.

Points on this clone: The clone's antigen remains unknown. Per-base quality was not reported, and no clone a single base away is much larger than it.

CD8 naive samples consisted of CD45RO-negative cells that were positively selected for CCR7, yielding a CD45RA+CCR7+ population without TemRA cells. The donors were healthy, HIV-negative adults who had no recently reported acute infections or vaccinations. All donors were Caucasian adults living in Nashville, Tennessee, USA. Blood was obtained by leukapheresis, after which PBMCs were separated by Ficoll-Histopaque density gradient centrifugation and cryopreserved in liquid nitrogen vapor phase. Analytical flow cytometry was used to check the purity and quantity of every magnetically sorted T cell population. Each sorted fraction had its genomic DNA isolated and then quantified by UV absorbance on a Nanodrop 2000c.

The TCR comes from a woman aged 25 to 39 in good health. Material: naive CD8+ T cells sorted from blood. The meaning of the sample's cell subset or site label: CD45RA+CCR7+. In this chain, TRBV29-1 is recombined with TRBJ2-7; TRBD1 agrees with 10 junctional bases. CDR3 reads: CSVGGQGSYEQYF. The DNA reads TGCAGCGTTGGGGGACAGGGGTCCTACGAGCAGTACTTC.